The 2 T cell receptor beta chains listed next were all sequenced from one sample in a study of Graves' ophthalmopathy and Graves' hyperthyroidism. Scientists amplified the TCR beta CDR3 regions from RNA transcripts. First-round RT-PCR relied on HTBI primers, and a second-round multiplex PCR came next. TCRdb reprocessed the multiplex PCR reads via MiXCR and lists one record per CDR3 protein. The sample consists of about 550,000 distinct CDR3 sequences, 39% of them appearing once. Sequencing used peripheral blood or thyroid tissue (not recorded which). These receptors came from an adult man with Graves' hyperthyroidism.

As regards this clonotype: This clone may be a read error of a much larger clone one base away. Likely a read error: the CDR3 ends without its conserved phenylalanine or tryptophan. This rearrangement joins TRBV14 to TRBJ1-6; a possible D gene is TRBD1 (5 bases). This CDR3 contains 14 residues. Trimming took off 1 base at V and 6 bases at J, with 7 bases between the two ends. Germline lookup yields CDR1 SGHDN and CDR2 FVKESK. The DNA of the CDR3 is TGTGCCAGCAGCCAAGGAGGGGCTAATTCACCCCTCCACCTT. Its translation: CASSQGGANSPLHL.

This clonotype was picked up many times. V usage is TRBV7-2 and J usage is TRBJ1-2, with 9 bases aligning to TRBD1. Germline V CDR1 and CDR2: SGHTA, FQGNSA. CDR3 size: 14 residues. Trimming cost V 4 bases and J 7 bases; bases outside gene matches: 7. The CDR3 bases are TGTGCCAGCAGCTCCACCGGGACAGGGTTTGGCTACACCTTC. Protein product: CASSSTGTGFGYTF.